Shown below are 25 T cell receptor beta chains from a single sample sequenced in a study of T-cell reconstitution after alpha-beta-depleted transplantation in children. Construction of the TCRbeta library involved unique molecular identifiers. TCRdb re-derived calls from the PCR reads in MiXCR, one entry per CDR3 protein. The repertoire holds about a million distinct CDR3 sequences, with around 30% as singletons. The sample here was PBMCs, mostly from graft donor cells, taken 360 days after TCRalphabeta/CD19-depleted stem cell transplant. These receptors all come from a boy under two years old who had a stem cell transplant for SCID, so the T cells may come from the graft donor.

This chain connects TRBV20-1 to TRBJ2-1; D is unclear. V lost 3 bases and J lost 8, with 14 bases in between. Germline V gene lookup returns CDR1 DFQATT and CDR2 SNEGSKA (reference sequence). CDR3 size: 13 residues. The chain's CDR3 is CSASRGSRDEQFF. The DNA for the CDR3 is TGCAGTGCTAGTCGTGGTAGTCGCGATGAGCAGTTCTTC.

This clonotype has just a few counts. The V and J genes are TRBV7-3 and TRBJ2-2; D might be TRBD1 or TRBD2, each matching 5 bases. This CDR3 has 16 residues. Germline CDR1 and CDR2: SGHTA and FQGTGA. The V gene lost 0 bases and the J gene lost 0 bases, with 8 bases spanning the gap. CDR3 sequence (DNA): TGTGCCAGCAGCTTAACCGGGACGTCGAACACCGGGGAGCTGTTTTTT. Translating it yields CASSLTGTSNTGELFF.

This chain joins TRBV9 and TRBJ2-3, with 7 nucleotides matching TRBD2. Germline V gene sequence: CDR1 SGDLS, CDR2 YYNGEE. The CDR3 extends over 15 amino acids. V was clipped by 0 bases and J by 8 bases; unmatched bases: 9. CDR3 coding DNA: TGTGCCAGCAGCGTAGAATCAGCGGGGATCGGTACGCAGTATTTT. The encoded protein is CASSVESAGIGTQYF. Drawing the rest from reference TRBV9 and TRBJ2-3, the complete variable domain is DSGVTQTPKHLITATGQRVTLRCSPRSGDLSVYWYQQSLDQGLQFLIQYYNGEERAKGNILERFSAQQFPDLHSELNLSSLELGDSALYFCASSVESAGIGTQYFGPGTRLTVL.

The gene calls are TRBV25-1 and TRBJ2-3; D is unresolved. This CDR3 contains 13 residues. The V gene's germline CDR1 is MGHDK and CDR2 SYGVNS. The germline V and J ends were trimmed by 1 base and 5 bases, with 7 bases remaining between them. The CDR3 sequence: CASSEFYEDTQYF. CDR3 sequence (DNA): TGTGCCAGCAGTGAATTCTACGAAGATACGCAGTATTTT.

V usage is TRBV20-1 and J usage is TRBJ1-4; D gene unclear. Germline V CDR1 and CDR2: DFQATT, SNEGSKA (reference sequence). The CDR3 covers 14 residues. The CDR3 region has the DNA TGCAGCGTTTTGGTCGGGACAACTAATGAAAAACTGTTTTTT. Amino acids: CSVLVGTTNEKLFF.

This clonotype was found a few times. This chain links TRBV4-1 with TRBJ2-4; D unclear. This CDR3 region has 17 residues. V shed 4 bases and J shed 2 bases, with 18 bases lying between them. CDR1 MGHRA and CDR2 YSYEKL come from the germline V gene. The CDR3 loop reads CASSLRTPDGSKNIQYF. In nucleotides, the CDR3 is TGCGCCAGCAGCCTCCGAACCCCAGACGGGTCCAAAAACATTCAGTACTTC.

There are a few counts of this clonotype. This chain uses TRBV10-3 with TRBJ1-2; D remains unclear. V was cut by 0 bases and J by 5 bases, with 7 bases left in between. CDR1 ENHRY and CDR2 SYGVKD come from the germline V gene. The CDR3 loop spans 13 amino acids. CDR3 sequence (DNA): TGTGCCATCAGTGAGTCCTCGGATTATGGCTACACCTTC. This translates into CAISESSDYGYTF.

The V and J genes are TRBV4-1 and TRBJ2-2; a possible D gene is TRBD1 (6 bases). The CDR3 has 14 residues. CDR1 is MGHRA, CDR2 YSYEKL, per germline. Trimming removed 4 bases from V and 5 bases from J, with 11 bases in between. DNA for the CDR3: TGCGCCAGCAGCCCCCGGGACATGACCGGGGAGCTGTTTTTT. This translates into CASSPRDMTGELFF.

This chain joins TRBV9 and TRBJ1-2; no firm D call. The V gene's germline CDR1 is SGDLS and CDR2 YYNGEE. With 0 bases removed from V and 8 bases from J, the gap between germline ends came to 8 bases. CDR3 length: 12 residues. CDR3 region: CASSVDAFGYTF. The DNA of the CDR3 is TGTGCCAGCAGCGTAGATGCGTTCGGCTACACCTTC.

The chain links TRBV7-9 to TRBJ2-1; 8 bases align to TRBD2. With V trimmed by 3 bases and J by 5 bases, 12 bases remained unmatched. Germline V gene lookup returns CDR1 SEHNR and CDR2 FQNEAQ (reference sequence). The CDR3 spans 17 residues. DNA for the CDR3: TGTGCCAGCAGCTTCCAACCGGGACTAGTCCCTCACAATGAGCAGTTCTTC. Protein: CASSFQPGLVPHNEQFF.

This clonotype was observed a handful of times. The rearrangement links TRBV27 to TRBJ2-3; 10 bases fit TRBD2. V was clipped by 4 bases and J by 5 bases; unmatched bases: 6. In germline, CDR1 is MNHEY, CDR2 SMNVEV (reference sequence). The CDR3 sequence is 15 residues long. The chain's CDR3 is CASSSLAGGKDTQYF. In DNA form, the CDR3 reads TGTGCCAGCAGTTCCTTAGCGGGGGGTAAAGATACGCAGTATTTT.

V usage is TRBV12-3 or TRBV12-4 and J usage is TRBJ2-1, with 9 bases matching TRBD2. Unmatched junction bases numbered 6, after V lost 6 bases and J lost 3 bases. The CDR3 contains 15 residues. This chain's CDR3 is CASRFGSGGYNEQFF. DNA for the CDR3: TGTGCCAGCAGATTCGGTAGCGGGGGCTACAATGAGCAGTTCTTC.

The V and J genes are TRBV27 and TRBJ2-3; TRBD2 matches 10 bases. The V gene end was trimmed by 3 bases and the J gene end by 5 bases; junction bases not matched to a gene: 8. Germline CDR1 is MNHEY and CDR2 is SMNVEV (reference sequence). The CDR3 is made up of 16 amino acids. The CDR3 region is CASSFSGGFPKDTQYF. Written as DNA, the CDR3 is TGTGCCAGCAGTTTTAGCGGGGGGTTCCCCAAAGATACGCAGTATTTT.

There are many counts of this clonotype. The V and J genes are TRBV11-1 and TRBJ2-7; D is ambiguous. Germline V lookup: CDR1 SGHAT, CDR2 FQDESV (reference sequence). This CDR3 is built from 12 residues. The ends were cut back, 2 bases at V and 7 bases at J, with 9 bases in the middle. DNA for the CDR3: TGTGCCAGCAGCTTAAGGATGGGGGAGCAGTACTTC. It is translated as CASSLRMGEQYF.

The chain employs TRBV12-3 or TRBV12-4 and TRBJ1-5; D is possibly TRBD1 (6 bases). The CDR3 contains 14 residues. Trimming took off 2 bases at V and 7 bases at J, with 12 bases between the two ends. The CDR3 sequence: CASSLYTGRQPQHF. The CDR3 coding sequence is TGTGCCAGCAGTTTATACACAGGGCGGCAGCCCCAGCATTTT.

In its sample, this clonotype was seen once. The J gene is TRBJ2-1, the V gene TRBV28; D is unresolved. The CDR3 length is 16 residues. The V and J ends lost 5 bases and 2 bases respectively, with 16 bases between them. Looked up from germline, CDR1 is MDHEN and CDR2 is SYDVKM. The CDR3 region has the DNA TGTGCCAGCAGTCTCACCTCCTCATGGCCCTACAATGAGCAGTTCTTC. Its translation is CASSLTSSWPYNEQFF.

The chain uses TRBV6-5 and TRBJ1-1, with TRBD1 as a possible D gene (5 bases). The V end was cut by 4 bases, the J end by 1 base, with 19 bases between. This CDR3 contains 17 residues. The germline gives CDR1 MNHEY, CDR2 SVGAGI. CDR3 amino acids: CASSSTGRGFSNTEAFF. Here the CDR3 DNA reads TGTGCCAGCAGTTCCACCGGACGGGGGTTTTCGAACACTGAAGCTTTCTTT.

This sequence joins TRBV6-2 or TRBV6-3 and TRBJ2-6; D not resolved. Germline V gene sequence: CDR1 MNHEY, CDR2 SVGEGT. With 0 bases removed from V and 0 bases from J, the gap between germline ends came to 12 bases. The CDR3 is 18 residues long. CDR3 amino acids: CASSYSILRPSGANVLTF. CDR3 DNA: TGTGCCAGCAGTTACTCGATTCTGAGGCCCTCTGGGGCCAACGTCCTGACTTTC.

The J gene is TRBJ2-1, the V gene TRBV9, with D unclear. The germline CDR1 and CDR2 sequences are SGDLS and YYNGEE. This CDR3 region has 14 residues. Trimming removed 2 bases from V and 0 bases from J, with 6 bases in between. In DNA, the CDR3 is TGTGCCAGCAGCGTCGCCTACTCCTACAATGAGCAGTTCTTC. Protein product: CASSVAYSYNEQFF. The whole variable domain, filled in from reference TRBV9 and TRBJ2-1, reads DSGVTQTPKHLITATGQRVTLRCSPRSGDLSVYWYQQSLDQGLQFLIQYYNGEERAKGNILERFSAQQFPDLHSELNLSSLELGDSALYFCASSVAYSYNEQFFGPGTRLTVL.

For this clonotype: The CDR3 does not end in the conserved phenylalanine or tryptophan, so this is likely a read error. J is TRBJ2-1 and V is TRBV18, with D possibly matching TRBD1 (5 bases). The CDR3 extends over 13 amino acids. V was shortened by 4 bases and J by 5 bases, with 9 bases between the two germline ends. Germline CDR1 is KGHSH and CDR2 is LQKENI. The CDR3 protein is CASSLQANNEQFY. The CDR3 DNA reads TGTGCCAGCTCACTACAGGCGAACAATGAGCAGTTCTAC.

The rearrangement links TRBV5-1 to TRBJ2-5, with 8 bases matching TRBD1. Germline assignment: CDR1 SGHRS and CDR2 YFSETQ. V was clipped by 5 bases and J by 6 bases; unmatched bases: 9. The CDR3 length is 14 residues. CDR3 protein: CASRFAGGGKTQYF. The CDR3 bases are TGCGCCAGCAGATTCGCAGGGGGCGGGAAGACCCAGTACTTC.

This clonotype was picked up one time. The V and J genes are TRBV24-1 and TRBJ2-3; no clear D. The germline V gene has CDR1 KGHDR and CDR2 SFDVKD. Trimming shortened V by 8 bases and J by 0 bases, and 11 bases separated the two germline ends. This CDR3 contains 14 residues. The CDR3 nucleotides read TGTGCCACCACCCCCGGCTATAGCACAGATACGCAGTATTTT. Its translation is CATTPGYSTDTQYF.

As to this clonotype: It may be a read error: a sequence one base away is much more abundant. The chain uses TRBV5-6 and TRBJ2-7; weak D call: TRBD1 (5 bases). The germline V gene has CDR1 SGHDT and CDR2 YYEEEE. Deletions cut 4 bases from V and 3 bases from J, with 17 bases between. The CDR3 contains 15 residues. CDR3 sequence (DNA): TGTGCCAGCAGCCCAGGGTGGGGTGAACACTACGAGCAGTACTTC. It yields the protein CASSPGWGEHYEQYF. Combining the CDR3 with reference TRBV5-6 and TRBJ2-7 gives the whole variable domain DAGVTQSPTHLIKTRGQQVTLRCSPKSGHDTVSWYQQALGQGPQFIFQYYEEEERQRGNFPDRFSGHQFPNYSSELNVNALLLGDSALYLCASSPGWGEHYEQYFGPGTRLTVT.

The chain is built from TRBV19 and TRBJ2-1; 10 bases align to TRBD1. Trimming at V came to 3 bases and at J to 3 bases, leaving 20 bases not matched to a gene. The CDR3 is 21 residues long. The germline V gene encodes CDR1 LNHDA and CDR2 SQIVND (reference sequence). CDR3 in amino acids: CASSMWGTGENYYYYYNEQFF. Written as DNA, the CDR3 is TGTGCCAGTAGTATGTGGGGGACAGGGGAAAACTACTACTACTACTACAATGAGCAGTTCTTC.

The rearrangement links TRBV5-1 to TRBJ2-5, with D tentatively TRBD1 (7 bases). V was clipped by 4 bases and J by 7 bases, with 20 bases between them. The CDR3 consists of 15 residues. The germline V gene has CDR1 SGHRS and CDR2 YFSETQ. The CDR3 sequence: CASSHNRGPEGTQYF. The DNA for the CDR3 is TGCGCCAGCAGCCACAACAGGGGCCCGGAGGGGACCCAGTACTTC.